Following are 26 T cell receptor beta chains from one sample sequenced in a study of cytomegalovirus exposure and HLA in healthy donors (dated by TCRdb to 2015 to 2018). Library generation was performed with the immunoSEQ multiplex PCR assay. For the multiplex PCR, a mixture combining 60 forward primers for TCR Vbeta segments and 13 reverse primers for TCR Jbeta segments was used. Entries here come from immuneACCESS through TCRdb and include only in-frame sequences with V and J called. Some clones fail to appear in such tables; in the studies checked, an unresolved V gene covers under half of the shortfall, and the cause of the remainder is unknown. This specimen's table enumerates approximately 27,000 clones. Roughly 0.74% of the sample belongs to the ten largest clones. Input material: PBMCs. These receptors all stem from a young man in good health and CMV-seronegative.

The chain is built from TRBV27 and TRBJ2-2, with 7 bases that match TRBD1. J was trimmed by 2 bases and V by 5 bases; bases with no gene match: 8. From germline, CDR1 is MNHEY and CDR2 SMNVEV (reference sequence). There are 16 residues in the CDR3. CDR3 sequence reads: CASSPIGTVNTGELFF. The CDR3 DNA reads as TGTGCCAGCAGTCCGATAGGGACAGTTAACACCGGGGAGCTGTTTTTT.

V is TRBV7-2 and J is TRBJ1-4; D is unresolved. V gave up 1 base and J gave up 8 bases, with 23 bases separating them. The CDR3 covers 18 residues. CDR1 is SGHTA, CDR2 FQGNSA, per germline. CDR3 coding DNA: TGTGCCAGCAGCTTAGTTCCCCCCGCCACCCTTTTGAGAGAAAAACTGTTTTTT. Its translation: CASSLVPPATLLREKLFF.

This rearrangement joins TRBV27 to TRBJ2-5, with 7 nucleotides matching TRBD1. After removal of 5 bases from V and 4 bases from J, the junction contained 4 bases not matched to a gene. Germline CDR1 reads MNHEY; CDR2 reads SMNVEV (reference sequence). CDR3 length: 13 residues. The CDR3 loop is CASSPTGRETQYF. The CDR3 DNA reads TGTGCCAGCAGTCCGACAGGGCGAGAGACCCAGTACTTC.

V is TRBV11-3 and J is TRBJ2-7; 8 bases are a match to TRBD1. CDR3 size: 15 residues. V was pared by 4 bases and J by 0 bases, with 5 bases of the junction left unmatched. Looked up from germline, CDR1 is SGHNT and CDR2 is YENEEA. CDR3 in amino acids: CASSSTGASSYEQYF. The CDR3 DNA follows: TGTGCCAGCAGCTCGACAGGGGCTAGCTCCTACGAGCAGTACTTC.

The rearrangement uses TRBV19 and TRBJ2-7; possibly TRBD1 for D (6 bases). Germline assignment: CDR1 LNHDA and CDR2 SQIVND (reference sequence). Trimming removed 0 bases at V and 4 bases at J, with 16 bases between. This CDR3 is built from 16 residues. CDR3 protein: CASSIEGAPNRYEQYF. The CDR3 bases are TGTGCCAGTAGTATAGAGGGGGCCCCTAACAGGTACGAGCAGTACTTC.

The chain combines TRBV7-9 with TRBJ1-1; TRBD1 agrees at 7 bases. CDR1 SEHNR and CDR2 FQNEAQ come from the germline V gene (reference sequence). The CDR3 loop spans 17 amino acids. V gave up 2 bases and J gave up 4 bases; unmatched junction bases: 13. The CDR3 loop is CASSLLGDSSLGTEAFF. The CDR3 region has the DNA TGTGCCAGCAGCTTATTAGGGGACAGCTCTTTAGGCACTGAAGCTTTCTTT. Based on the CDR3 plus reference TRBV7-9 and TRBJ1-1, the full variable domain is DTGVSQNPRHKITKRGQNVTFRCDPISEHNRLYWYRQTLGQGPEFLTYFQNEAQLEKSRLLSDRFSAERPKGSFSTLEIQRTEQGDSAMYLCASSLLGDSSLGTEAFFGQGTRLTVV.

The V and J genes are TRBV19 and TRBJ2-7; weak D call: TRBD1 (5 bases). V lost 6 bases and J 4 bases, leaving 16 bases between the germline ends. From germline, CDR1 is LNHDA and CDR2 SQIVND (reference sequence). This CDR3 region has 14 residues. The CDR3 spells CASRPAAGSYEQYF. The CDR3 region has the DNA TGTGCCAGTAGACCCGCGGCAGGGTCTTACGAGCAGTACTTC.

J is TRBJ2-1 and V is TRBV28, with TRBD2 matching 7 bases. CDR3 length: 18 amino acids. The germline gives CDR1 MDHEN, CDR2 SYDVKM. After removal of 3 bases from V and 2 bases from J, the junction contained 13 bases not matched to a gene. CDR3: CASSFPTPLAATYNEQFF. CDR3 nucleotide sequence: TGTGCCAGCAGTTTCCCCACCCCTCTAGCGGCCACCTACAATGAGCAGTTCTTC.

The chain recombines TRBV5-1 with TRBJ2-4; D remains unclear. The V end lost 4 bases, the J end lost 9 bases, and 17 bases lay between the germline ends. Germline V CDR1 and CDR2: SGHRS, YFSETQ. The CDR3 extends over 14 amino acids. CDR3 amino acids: CASSTSRERSIQYF. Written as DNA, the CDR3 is TGCGCCAGCAGCACCTCTCGCGAACGGTCCATTCAGTACTTC.

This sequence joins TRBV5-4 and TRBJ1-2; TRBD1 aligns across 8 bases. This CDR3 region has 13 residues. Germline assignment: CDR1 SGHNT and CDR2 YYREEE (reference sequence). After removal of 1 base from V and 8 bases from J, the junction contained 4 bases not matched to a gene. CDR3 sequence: CASSLWTGRGYTF. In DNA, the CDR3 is TGTGCCAGCAGCTTGTGGACAGGGCGAGGCTACACCTTC.

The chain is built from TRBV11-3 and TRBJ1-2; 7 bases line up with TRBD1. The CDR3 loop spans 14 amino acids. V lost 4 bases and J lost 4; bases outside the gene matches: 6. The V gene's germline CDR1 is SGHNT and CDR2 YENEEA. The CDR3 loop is CASSSRGESYGYTF. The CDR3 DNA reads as TGTGCCAGCAGCTCCAGGGGGGAGTCCTATGGCTACACCTTC.

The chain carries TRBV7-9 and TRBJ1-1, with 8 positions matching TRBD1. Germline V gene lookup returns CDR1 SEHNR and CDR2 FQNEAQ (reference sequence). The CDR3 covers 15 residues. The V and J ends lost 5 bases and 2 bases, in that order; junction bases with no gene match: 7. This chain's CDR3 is CASSGEQGVNTEAFF. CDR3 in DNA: TGTGCCAGCAGCGGAGAACAGGGGGTTAACACTGAAGCTTTCTTT.

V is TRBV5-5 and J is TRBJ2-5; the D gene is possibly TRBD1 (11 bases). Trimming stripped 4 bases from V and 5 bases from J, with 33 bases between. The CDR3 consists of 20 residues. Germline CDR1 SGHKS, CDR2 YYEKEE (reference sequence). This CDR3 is CASSLDRGRGSGRWEETQYF. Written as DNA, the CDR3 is TGTGCCAGCAGCCTGGACAGGGGGCGAGGTAGCGGGAGGTGGGAGGAGACCCAGTACTTC.

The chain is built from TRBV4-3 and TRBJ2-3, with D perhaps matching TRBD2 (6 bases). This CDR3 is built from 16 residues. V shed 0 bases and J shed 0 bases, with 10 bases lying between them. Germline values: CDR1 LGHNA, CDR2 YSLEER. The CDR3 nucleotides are TGCGCCAGCAGCCAAGAGACTAGGAAGAGCACAGATACGCAGTATTTT. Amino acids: CASSQETRKSTDTQYF.

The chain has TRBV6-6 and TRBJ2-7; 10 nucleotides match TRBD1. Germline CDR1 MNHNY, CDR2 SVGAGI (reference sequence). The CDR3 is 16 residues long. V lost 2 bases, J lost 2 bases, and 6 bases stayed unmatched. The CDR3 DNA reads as TGTGCCAGCAGTTACCTCCCAGGACAGGGGGCCTACGAGCAGTACTTC. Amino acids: CASSYLPGQGAYEQYF.

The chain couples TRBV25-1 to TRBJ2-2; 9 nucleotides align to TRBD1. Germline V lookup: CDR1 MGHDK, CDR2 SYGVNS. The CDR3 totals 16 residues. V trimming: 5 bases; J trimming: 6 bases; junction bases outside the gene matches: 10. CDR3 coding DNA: TGTGCCAGCAGTTCTGCCGGGACAGGGTGGGCCGGGGAGCTGTTTTTT. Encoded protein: CASSSAGTGWAGELFF.

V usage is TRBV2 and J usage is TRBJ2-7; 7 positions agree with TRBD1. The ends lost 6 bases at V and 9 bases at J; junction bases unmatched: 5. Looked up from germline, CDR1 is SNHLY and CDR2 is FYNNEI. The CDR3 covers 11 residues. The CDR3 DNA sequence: TGTGCCAGCAGGAAAACAGGGGCGCAGTACTTC. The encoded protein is CASRKTGAQYF.

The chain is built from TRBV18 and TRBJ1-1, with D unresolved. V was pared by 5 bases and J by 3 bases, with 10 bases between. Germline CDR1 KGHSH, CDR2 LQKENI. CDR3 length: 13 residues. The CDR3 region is CASSSSGDTEAFF. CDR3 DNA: TGTGCCAGCTCATCCTCCGGGGACACTGAAGCTTTCTTT.

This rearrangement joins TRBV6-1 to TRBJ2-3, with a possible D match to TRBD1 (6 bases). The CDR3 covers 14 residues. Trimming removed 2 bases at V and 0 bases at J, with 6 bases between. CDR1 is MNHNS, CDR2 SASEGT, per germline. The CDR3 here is CASSEQGSTDTQYF. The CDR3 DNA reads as TGTGCCAGCAGTGAACAGGGGAGCACAGATACGCAGTATTTT.

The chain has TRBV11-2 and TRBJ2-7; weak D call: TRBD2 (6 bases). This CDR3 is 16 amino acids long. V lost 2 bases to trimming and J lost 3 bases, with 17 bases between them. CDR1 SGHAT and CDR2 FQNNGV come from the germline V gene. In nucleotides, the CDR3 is TGTGCCAGCAGCTTATACTGGGGATCGGGGGTCTACGAGCAGTACTTC. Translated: CASSLYWGSGVYEQYF.

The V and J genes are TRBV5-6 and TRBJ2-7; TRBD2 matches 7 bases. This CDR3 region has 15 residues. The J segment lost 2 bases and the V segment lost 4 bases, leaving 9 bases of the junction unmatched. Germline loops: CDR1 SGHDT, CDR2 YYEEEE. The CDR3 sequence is CASSLTPAGTYEQYF. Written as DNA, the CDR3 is TGTGCCAGCAGCCTCACCCCAGCGGGGACCTACGAGCAGTACTTC.

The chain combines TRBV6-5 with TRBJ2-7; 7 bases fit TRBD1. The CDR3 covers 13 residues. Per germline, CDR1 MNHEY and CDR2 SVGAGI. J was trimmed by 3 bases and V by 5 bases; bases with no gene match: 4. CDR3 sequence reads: CASSHRDSYEQYF. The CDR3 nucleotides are TGTGCCAGCAGTCACCGGGACAGCTACGAGCAGTACTTC.

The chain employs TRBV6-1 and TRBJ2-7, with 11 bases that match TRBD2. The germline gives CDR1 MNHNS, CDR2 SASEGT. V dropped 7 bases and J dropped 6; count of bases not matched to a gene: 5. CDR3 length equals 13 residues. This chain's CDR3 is CASITSGSREQYF. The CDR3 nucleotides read TGTGCCAGCATAACTAGCGGGAGTCGCGAGCAGTACTTC.

DNA of the CDR3: TGTGCCAGCAGTACGGCAGGGCCTCCTGGGGCCAACGTCCTGACTTTC. Its translation is CASSTAGPPGANVLTF. The rearrangement uses TRBV27 and TRBJ2-6; a weak D match, TRBD1 (5 bases). This CDR3 is built from 16 residues. V was pared by 5 bases and J by 2 bases, with 13 bases between. From germline, CDR1 is MNHEY and CDR2 SMNVEV (reference sequence).

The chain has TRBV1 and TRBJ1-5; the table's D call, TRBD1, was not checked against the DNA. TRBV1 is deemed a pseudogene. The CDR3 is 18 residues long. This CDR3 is CTSSRDPTGTGCNQPQHF. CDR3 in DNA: TGCACCAGCAGCCGCGACCCTACCGGGACAGGTTGCAATCAGCCCCAGCATTTT.

Written as DNA, the CDR3 is TGTGCCAGCAGCTTACAGGGCGATGAGCAGTTCTTC. The encoded protein is CASSLQGDEQFF. The chain combines TRBV7-9 with TRBJ2-1; tentative D call: TRBD1 (5 bases). Germline lookup yields CDR1 SEHNR and CDR2 FQNEAQ (reference sequence). The CDR3 is 12 residues long. Trimming removed 2 bases at V and 8 bases at J, with 7 bases between. Using reference TRBV7-9 and TRBJ2-1 for the parts outside the CDR3, the full variable domain is DTGVSQNPRHKITKRGQNVTFRCDPISEHNRLYWYRQTLGQGPEFLTYFQNEAQLEKSRLLSDRFSAERPKGSFSTLEIQRTEQGDSAMYLCASSLQGDEQFFGPGTRLTVL.